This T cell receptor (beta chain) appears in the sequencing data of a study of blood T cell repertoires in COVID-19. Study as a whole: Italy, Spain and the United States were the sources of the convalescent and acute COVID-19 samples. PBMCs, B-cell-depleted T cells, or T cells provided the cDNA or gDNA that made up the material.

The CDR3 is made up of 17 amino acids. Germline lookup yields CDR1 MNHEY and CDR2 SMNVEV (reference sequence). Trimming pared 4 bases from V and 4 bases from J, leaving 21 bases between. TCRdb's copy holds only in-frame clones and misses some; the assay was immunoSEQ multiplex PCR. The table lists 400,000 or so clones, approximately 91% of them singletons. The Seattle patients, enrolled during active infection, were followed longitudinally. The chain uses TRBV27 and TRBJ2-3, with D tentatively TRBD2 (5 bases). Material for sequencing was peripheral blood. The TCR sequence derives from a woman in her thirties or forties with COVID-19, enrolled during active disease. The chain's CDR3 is CASSWKKAAIPPDTQYF. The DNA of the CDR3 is TGTGCCAGCAGTTGGAAGAAAGCGGCCATCCCGCCAGATACGCAGTATTTT.